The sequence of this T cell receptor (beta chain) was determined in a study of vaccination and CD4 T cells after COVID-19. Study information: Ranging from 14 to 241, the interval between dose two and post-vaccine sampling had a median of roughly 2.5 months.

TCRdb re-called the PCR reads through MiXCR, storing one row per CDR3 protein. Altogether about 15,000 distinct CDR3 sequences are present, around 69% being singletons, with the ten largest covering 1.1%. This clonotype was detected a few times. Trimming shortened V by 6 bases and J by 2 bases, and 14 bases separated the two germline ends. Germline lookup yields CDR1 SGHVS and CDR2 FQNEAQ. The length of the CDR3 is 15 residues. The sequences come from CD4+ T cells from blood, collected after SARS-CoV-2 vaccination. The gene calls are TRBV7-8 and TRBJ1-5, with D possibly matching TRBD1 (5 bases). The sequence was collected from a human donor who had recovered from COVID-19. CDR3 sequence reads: CASSLDRARNQPQHF. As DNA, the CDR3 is TGTGCCAGCAGTCTCGACAGAGCCCGCAATCAGCCCCAGCATTTT.